The rows below give T cell receptor beta chains drawn from one sample of a study of cytomegalovirus exposure and HLA in healthy donors. Only in-frame clones appear in the TCRdb table, and some are missing; sequencing was by immunoSEQ multiplex PCR. Among roughly 200,000 clones, less than 90% were seen once, and the ten largest hold around 0.3%. Material for sequencing was PBMCs. The origin of the receptors is a woman aged 25 to 39 in good health and CMV-seronegative. Each CDR3 is given with its conserved first and last residue. The D gene is left open where the match is weak. Size is stated for part of the rows, as once, few or many counts, or as a class when the clone is expanded.

D	V	size	J	CDR3	DNA
TRBD2	TRBV18	once	TRBJ2-5	CASSPFGGAQETQYF	TGTGCCAGCTCACCCTTCGGGGGGGCTCAAGAGACCCAGTACTTC
TRBD1	TRBV7-8	once	TRBJ1-2	CASSSGQGYGYTF	TGTGCCAGCAGCTCGGGACAGGGCTATGGCTACACCTTC
.	TRBV21-1	once	TRBJ2-2	CASSKTGTSGGRGTGELFF	TGTGCCAGCAGCAAAACTGGGACTAGCGGGGGGCGGGGCACCGGGGAGCTGTTTTTT
.	TRBV28	.	TRBJ1-3	CASIPAGGAGNTIYF	TGTGCCAGCATACCTGCGGGGGGAGCGGGAAACACCATATATTTT
TRBD2	TRBV2	.	TRBJ2-1	CASSPGTSFGGQFF	TGTGCCAGCAGTCCCGGGACTAGTTTCGGGGGGCAGTTCTTC
TRBD1	TRBV5-4	.	TRBJ2-7	CASSSDREVYEQYF	TGTGCCAGCAGCTCGGACAGGGAGGTCTACGAGCAGTACTTC
TRBD2	TRBV6-1	.	TRBJ2-1	CASSVSGSHYNEQFF	TGTGCCAGCAGTGTGAGCGGGAGCCATTACAATGAGCAGTTCTTC
.	TRBV5-6	once	TRBJ2-7	CASNRPRGGSYEQYF	TGTGCCAGCAACCGCCCCAGGGGTGGATCCTACGAGCAGTACTTC
TRBD2	TRBV28	.	TRBJ2-7	CASRVTSGRVADEQYF	TGTGCCAGCAGAGTTACTAGCGGGAGAGTGGCCGACGAGCAGTACTTC
TRBD1	TRBV28	.	TRBJ2-7	CASTTGGAGYEQYF	TGTGCCAGCACTACAGGGGGCGCCGGATACGAGCAGTACTTC
.	TRBV5-1	.	TRBJ2-1	CASRDSFSSYNEQFF	TGCGCCAGCAGGGACAGCTTCAGCTCCTACAATGAGCAGTTCTTC
TRBD1	TRBV15	.	TRBJ1-2	CATSRDRDRGIYGYTF	TGTGCCACCAGCAGAGATAGGGACAGGGGAATCTATGGCTACACCTTC
TRBD2	TRBV19	.	TRBJ2-2	CASSIRGGLAGAGELFF	TGTGCCAGTAGTATCAGGGGCGGTCTAGCGGGGGCCGGGGAGCTGTTTTTT
TRBD1	TRBV28	.	TRBJ1-5	CASSFGQGVKPQHF	TGTGCCAGCAGTTTTGGACAGGGGGTAAAGCCCCAGCATTTT
TRBD2	TRBV6-1	once	TRBJ2-7	CASRELVAGGYEQYF	TGTGCCAGCAGGGAGTTGGTAGCGGGAGGCTACGAGCAGTACTTC
.	TRBV28	.	TRBJ1-2	CASSLPLRGAPYGYTF	TGTGCCAGCAGTTTACCCCTCCGGGGGGCCCCATATGGCTACACCTTC
TRBD1	TRBV18	.	TRBJ1-2	CASSPTMAGGTGYTF	TGTGCCAGCTCACCAACGATGGCAGGGGGAACTGGCTACACCTTC
.	TRBV2	once	TRBJ2-2	CASMGGGAAGELFF	TGTGCCAGCATGGGTGGAGGGGCCGCCGGGGAGCTGTTTTTT
.	TRBV21-1	.	TRBJ2-3	CASSNKTSGRADTQYF	TGTGCCAGCAGCAATAAGACTAGCGGGAGAGCAGATACGCAGTATTTT
.	TRBV5-1	.	TRBJ2-1	CASSTGNYNEQFF	TGCGCCAGCAGTACAGGTAACTACAATGAGCAGTTCTTC
.	TRBV6-1	.	TRBJ2-6	CASRDSFSGANVLTF	TGTGCCAGCAGAGACAGTTTCTCTGGGGCCAACGTCCTGACTTTC
.	TRBV15	.	TRBJ2-3	CATSPRTFSTDTQYF	TGTGCCACCAGCCCTCGGACATTTAGCACAGATACGCAGTATTTT
TRBD2	TRBV7-8	.	TRBJ2-5	CASSPIAGGPETQYF	TGTGCCAGCAGCCCCATAGCGGGGGGGCCCGAGACCCAGTACTTC
TRBD2	TRBV19	.	TRBJ2-1	CASSSLAGGPPYNEQFF	TGTGCCAGTAGTTCTCTAGCGGGAGGGCCTCCTTACAATGAGCAGTTCTTC
.	TRBV29-1	.	TRBJ1-5	CSVQDRPDQPQHF	TGCAGCGTTCAGGACAGACCAGATCAGCCCCAGCATTTT
TRBD1	TRBV7-6	once	TRBJ2-5	CASSLGPGQGGKTQYF	TGTGCCAGCAGCTTAGGTCCCGGACAGGGCGGGAAGACCCAGTACTTC
.	TRBV18	.	TRBJ2-7	CASSPGGTRSYEQYF	TGTGCCAGCTCACCCGGTGGGACACGGAGCTACGAGCAGTACTTC
.	TRBV5-1	.	TRBJ1-2	CASSLSGAHGYTF	TGCGCCAGCAGCTTGTCAGGGGCTCATGGCTACACCTTC
.	TRBV11-2	.	TRBJ2-7	CASSLGPGRYEQYF	TGTGCCAGCAGCTTAGGTCCAGGGCGCTACGAGCAGTACTTC
.	TRBV5-4	.	TRBJ2-1	CASSLSLAGDEQFF	TGTGCCAGCAGCTTGTCACTAGCTGGCGATGAGCAGTTCTTC
.	TRBV28	.	TRBJ2-7	CASSLWEAGQGYEQYF	TGTGCCAGCAGTTTATGGGAAGCAGGGCAGGGCTACGAGCAGTACTTC
TRBD2	TRBV6-5	.	TRBJ2-5	CASRGAPREVGTQYF	TGTGCCAGCCGCGGTGCCCCGCGGGAGGTAGGGACCCAGTACTTC
TRBD1	TRBV27	.	TRBJ2-7	CASSLPPGTGRTEQYF	TGTGCCAGCAGTTTACCACCCGGGACAGGGAGAACTGAGCAGTACTTC
.	TRBV7-5	.	TRBJ2-3	CARSLALQRGALTDTQYF	TGTGCCAGAAGCTTAGCGCTCCAGCGGGGGGCCCTCACAGATACGCAGTATTTT
.	TRBV19	.	TRBJ1-5	CASSISSNNQPQHF	TGTGCCAGTAGTATTTCGAGTAATAACCAGCCCCAGCATTTT
.	TRBV5-1	.	TRBJ1-2	CASSLAGEVYGYTF	TGCGCCAGCAGCTTGGCAGGGGAAGTCTATGGCTACACCTTC
.	TRBV29-1	.	TRBJ1-2	CSVLKTGYGYTF	TGCAGCGTCCTTAAGACAGGCTATGGCTACACCTTC
TRBD2	TRBV5-1	.	TRBJ2-3	CASSSLTSGGSPTQYF	TGCGCCAGCAGCTCCCTGACTAGCGGGGGGTCCCCTACGCAGTATTTT
TRBD2	TRBV19	.	TRBJ2-7	CATGGGSSYEQYF	TGTGCCACAGGCGGGGGGAGCTCCTACGAGCAGTACTTC
TRBD2	TRBV7-2	few	TRBJ2-2	CASSLPGLALWNTGELFF	TGTGCCAGCAGCTTACCGGGACTAGCGCTCTGGAACACCGGGGAGCTGTTTTTT
.	TRBV6-5	.	TRBJ1-1	CASSYPQGSAFF	TGTGCCAGCAGTTACCCTCAGGGTAGTGCTTTCTTT
.	TRBV11-2	.	TRBJ2-2	CASSLVGASGPNTGELFF	TGTGCCAGCAGCTTAGTGGGGGCTAGCGGCCCTAACACCGGGGAGCTGTTTTTT
TRBD2	TRBV25-1	.	TRBJ2-1	CASSELGGAAYNEQFF	TGTGCCAGCAGTGAATTGGGAGGGGCCGCCTACAATGAGCAGTTCTTC
.	TRBV9	.	TRBJ1-2	CASSVDPTTYGYTF	TGTGCCAGCAGCGTAGACCCGACGACTTATGGCTACACCTTC
TRBD2	TRBV5-1	.	TRBJ2-7	CASSSPPGLAFDEQYF	TGCGCCAGCAGCTCCCCTCCGGGACTAGCCTTCGACGAGCAGTACTTC
.	TRBV28	.	TRBJ1-2	CASRIQAFGGYTF	TGTGCCAGCAGGATACAGGCATTTGGTGGCTACACCTTC
TRBD1	TRBV10-1	.	TRBJ2-7	CASSAGTGPYEQYF	TGCGCCAGCAGTGCCGGGACAGGACCCTACGAGCAGTACTTC
.	TRBV28	.	TRBJ2-3	CASSSGDTDTQYF	TGTGCCAGCAGTTCAGGGGACACAGATACGCAGTATTTT